This TCR beta chain emerged from a study of response to subunit inactivated influenza vaccine. MiXCR was run by TCRdb on the RT-PCR reads, yielding one entry per CDR3 protein. The repertoire includes 180,000 or so distinct CDR3 sequences, 9.5% to 15% of them detected once, and 25% to 30% sits in the top ten. There are 11 residues in the CDR3. V was cut by 4 bases and J by 9 bases, with 6 bases left in between. This clonotype was counted at least ten times. These sequences were also reported in another study, on T cells expressing NK-cell markers. That work states: With UMIs, 5'RACE template switching was used to make TCR beta cDNA. The study sequenced eight donors, seven HCMV-seropositive and one seronegative. Similarly, these clonotypes led the CD3+CD56-NKG2C+ fraction as well in four donors.

Sequenced material: CD8+ T cells sorted from PBMCs, taken roughly 12 days after vaccination. The chain couples TRBV12-3 or TRBV12-4 to TRBJ2-2; no reliable D call. This TCR came from a man aged 45 to 65 who received an inactivated influenza vaccine. The CDR3 bases are TGTGCCAGCAGTTCGCTCTGGGAGCTGTTTTTT. Its translation is CASSSLWELFF.